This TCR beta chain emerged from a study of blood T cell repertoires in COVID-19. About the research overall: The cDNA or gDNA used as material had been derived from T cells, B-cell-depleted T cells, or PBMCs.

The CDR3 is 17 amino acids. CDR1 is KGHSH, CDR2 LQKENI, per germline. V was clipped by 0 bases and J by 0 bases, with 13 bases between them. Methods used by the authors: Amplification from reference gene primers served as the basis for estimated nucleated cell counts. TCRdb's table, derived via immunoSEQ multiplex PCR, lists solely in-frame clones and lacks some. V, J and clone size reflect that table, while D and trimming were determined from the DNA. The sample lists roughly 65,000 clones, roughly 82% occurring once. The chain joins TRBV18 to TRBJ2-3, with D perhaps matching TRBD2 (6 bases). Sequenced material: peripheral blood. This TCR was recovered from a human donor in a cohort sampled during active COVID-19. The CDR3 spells CASSPPGGHSSTDTQYF. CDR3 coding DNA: TGTGCCAGCTCACCACCGGGAGGCCACAGTAGCACAGATACGCAGTATTTT.